This paragraph covers one TCR beta chain sequence. TCRdb recomputed calls from the 5' RACE reads with MiXCR, one row per CDR3 protein. The sample includes around 140,000 distinct CDR3 sequences, roughly 21% of them seen just once. This entry belongs to a study of T-cell memory formation after mild COVID-19. Whole-study context: In these data, TCR clusters were largely donor specific.

Germline V lookup: CDR1 DFQATT, CDR2 SNEGSKA (reference sequence). The length of the CDR3 is 16 residues. The V gene end was trimmed by 0 bases and the J gene end by 3 bases; junction bases not matched to a gene: 6. The chain uses TRBV20-1 and TRBJ2-1; 9 nucleotides align to TRBD2. This clonotype originated in an adult woman who had mild COVID-19 (a few samples of this study predate the infection). Cell type and time point are not known. The sample was PBMCs or a T cell subset sorted from them (not recorded which). CDR3 DNA sequence: TGCAGTGCTAGAGACCCCGGGACTAGCAGCTACAATGAGCAGTTCTTC. Amino acids: CSARDPGTSSYNEQFF.